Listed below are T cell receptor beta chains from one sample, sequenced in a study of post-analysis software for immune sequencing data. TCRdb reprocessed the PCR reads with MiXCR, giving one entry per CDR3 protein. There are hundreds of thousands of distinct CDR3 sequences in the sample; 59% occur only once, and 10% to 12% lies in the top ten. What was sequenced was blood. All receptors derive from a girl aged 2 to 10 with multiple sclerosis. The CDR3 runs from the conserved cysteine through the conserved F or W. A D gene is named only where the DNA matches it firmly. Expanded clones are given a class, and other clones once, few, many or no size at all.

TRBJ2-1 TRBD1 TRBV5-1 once CASSPGMDRSSYNEQFF TGCGCCAGCAGCCCCGGGATGGACAGGAGCTCCTACAATGAGCAGTTCTTC
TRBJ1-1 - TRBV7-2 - CASSLGGADTEALF TGTGCCAGCAGCTTAGGAGGGGCAGACACTGAAGCTTTGTTT
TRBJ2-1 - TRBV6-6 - CASSYSWAYNEQFF TGTGCCAGCAGTTACTCCTGGGCTTACAATGAGCAGTTCTTC
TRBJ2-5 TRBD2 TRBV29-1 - CSAAGGAQETQYF TGCAGCGCCGCCGGGGGGGCCCAAGAGACCCAGTACTTC
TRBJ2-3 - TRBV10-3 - CVISESDLGGTQYF TGTGTCATCAGTGAGTCGGACCTTGGGGGGACGCAGTATTTT
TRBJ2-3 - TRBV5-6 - CASSLVSWVTDTQYF TGTGCCAGCAGCTTGGTTAGTTGGGTCACAGATACGCAGTATTTT
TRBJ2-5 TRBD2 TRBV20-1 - CSAIPGLAGVEQYF TGCAGTGCTATCCCGGGACTAGCGGGGGTGGAGCAGTACTTC
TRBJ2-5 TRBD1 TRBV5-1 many CASSPGQGEETQYF TGTGCCAGCAGTCCCGGACAGGGGGAAGAGACCCAGTACTTC
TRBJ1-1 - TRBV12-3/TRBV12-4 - CASSLGVEAFF TGTGCCAGCAGTTTAGGGGTTGAAGCTTTCTTT
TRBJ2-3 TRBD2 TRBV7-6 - CASSLMTVLGGADTQYF TGTGCCAGCAGCTTAATGACAGTCCTGGGGGGGGCAGATACGCAGTATTTT
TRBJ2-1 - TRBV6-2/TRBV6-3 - CASSRQWGNEQFF TGTGCCAGCAGTCGCCAATGGGGAAATGAGCAGTTCTTC
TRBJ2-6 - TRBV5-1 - CASSLNRGTNVLTF TGCGCCAGCAGCTTAAATAGGGGAACCAACGTCCTGACTTTC
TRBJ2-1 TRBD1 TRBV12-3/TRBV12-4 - CASSLRDRVYNEQFF TGTGCCAGCAGTCTCCGGGACAGGGTCTACAATGAGCAGTTCTTC